Sequencing of this T cell receptor beta chain was carried out in a study of long-term antiretroviral therapy in people with HIV. The V end lost 0 bases, the J end lost 9 bases, and 12 bases lay between the germline ends. This CDR3 is 15 amino acids long. Per germline, CDR1 MRHNA and CDR2 SNTAGT. This clone was picked up one time. The run of the v3.0 immunoSEQ assay was at survey level. The data were produced by immunoSEQ multiplex PCR, yet TCRdb's version contains in-frame clones alone and is incomplete. The sample has around 15,000 clones, around nine tenths seen once. This clonotype was sampled from a middle-aged man with HIV. The rearrangement uses TRBV6-4 and TRBJ1-6; D perhaps matches TRBD1 (5 bases). This specimen was unsorted PBMCs, taken 0.7 years before starting antiretroviral therapy. The CDR3 sequence: CASSDSGQGGSPLHF. For the CDR3, the DNA is TGTGCCAGCAGTGACTCCGGACAAGGAGGTTCACCCCTCCACTTT.